The T cell receptor beta chain described here comes from a study of shared clonotypes between healthy human individuals. Study information: The donor group consisted of two women and a few men, aged 18 to 49. A donor's plate count was three for CD4 naive and three for CD4 memory; CD8 naive had two and CD8 memory one.

Cells designated naive CD8 were CD45RO-negative and were positively selected for CCR7, with terminally differentiated effector memory CD45RA+ cells excluded. The CDR3 is made up of 15 amino acids. Germline CDR1 reads MNHNS; CDR2 reads SASEGT. Trimming removed 5 bases from V and 4 bases from J, with 18 bases in between. TCRdb keeps only in-frame clones here, not all; method: immunoSEQ multiplex PCR. The repertoire holds 800,000 or so clones, approximately 97% seen once, with about 0.25% in the top ten. A remark on this clone: What it recognizes is unknown.

Study results and limitations: The study drew on few donors, limiting represented genetic and exposure-history diversity.

The sample was naive CD8+ T cells sorted from blood. V is TRBV6-1 and J is TRBJ2-7, with D perhaps matching TRBD1 (6 bases). The source of this sequence is a man younger than 40 in good health. DNA of the CDR3: TGTGCCAGCAGTTTGGGGGTGACAGGTGAATACGAGCAGTACTTC. Translation: CASSLGVTGEYEQYF.